The entry that follows covers one T cell receptor (beta chain) sequence. The data derive from a study of blood T cell repertoires in COVID-19. About the study: There were acute and convalescent COVID-19 samples, and they came from the United States, Italy and Spain.

Sequencing used immunoSEQ multiplex PCR; TCRdb keeps in-frame clones, though not all of them. The sample lists 400,000 to 450,000 clones; 70% to 90% were seen once. Recruited during active infection, patients (from Seattle) were subsequently followed longitudinally. V lost 2 bases and J 8 bases, leaving 18 bases between the germline ends. The CDR3 runs 16 residues. Germline assignment: CDR1 SGHTA and CDR2 FQGTGA. The rearrangement links TRBV7-3 to TRBJ1-4, with D possibly TRBD1 on 5 matching bases. The TCR was taken from a man aged 18 to 30 with COVID-19, enrolled during active disease. Sample: peripheral blood. The CDR3 loop is CASSLLKRGREEKLFF. The CDR3 nucleotides read TGTGCCAGCAGCTTACTTAAAAGGGGCCGTGAGGAAAAACTGTTTTTT. The full variable domain, with the rest looked up from reference TRBV7-3 and TRBJ1-4, is GAGVSQTPSNKVTEKGKYVELRCDPISGHTALYWYRQSLGQGPEFLIYFQGTGAADDSGLPNDRFFAVRPEGSVSTLKIQRTERGDSAVYLCASSLLKRGREEKLFFGSGTQLSVL.